The TCR beta chain described here comes from a study of breast tumors, draining lymph nodes, adjacent tissues. General study results and limits: Tumors had less TCR diversity than lymph nodes, more than nontumor tissue. Compared with basal-like, luminal-like tumors shared significantly more repertoire with nontumor tissue. Tumor T cell lymph node origin was a supported hypothesis, not proven.

This CDR3 spans 15 amino acids. Trimming took off 5 bases at V and 9 bases at J, with 19 bases between the two ends. CDR1 and CDR2 (germline): KGHDR, SFDVKD. There are many counts of this clonotype. Its antigen remains unidentified. The lymph nodes were axillary draining lymph nodes from breast cancer patients. TCRdb passed the multiplex PCR reads through MiXCR, listing each CDR3 protein once. The sample contains about 130,000 distinct CDR3 sequences, about 20% of which appear only once. The sequencing sample was made of axillary lymph node tissue. The clonotype was recovered from a female donor with breast cancer. Some clones in this sample may be carry-over from other donors' samples. The chain uses TRBV24-1 and TRBJ2-1; D is undetermined. Here the CDR3 reads CATSVAGSKMSEQFF. In nucleotides, the CDR3 is TGTGCCACCAGTGTAGCAGGATCCAAGATGAGTGAGCAGTTCTTC.